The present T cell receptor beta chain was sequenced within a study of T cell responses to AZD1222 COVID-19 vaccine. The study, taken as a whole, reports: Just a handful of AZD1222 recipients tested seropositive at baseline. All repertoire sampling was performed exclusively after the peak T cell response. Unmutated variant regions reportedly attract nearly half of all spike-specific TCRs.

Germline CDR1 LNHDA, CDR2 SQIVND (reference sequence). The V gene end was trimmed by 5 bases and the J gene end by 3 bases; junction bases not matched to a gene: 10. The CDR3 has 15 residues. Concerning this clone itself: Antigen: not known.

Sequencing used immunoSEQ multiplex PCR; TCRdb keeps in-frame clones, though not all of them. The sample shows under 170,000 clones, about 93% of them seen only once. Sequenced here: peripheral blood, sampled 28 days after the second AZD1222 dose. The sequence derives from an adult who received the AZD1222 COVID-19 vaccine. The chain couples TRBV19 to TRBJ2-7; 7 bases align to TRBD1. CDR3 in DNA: TGTGCCAGTAGTCTAGCCGCAGGGACAGACTACGAGCAGTACTTC. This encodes CASSLAAGTDYEQYF.